This TCR beta chain was recorded in a study of beta chain features in type 1 diabetes (dated by TCRdb to between 2017 and 2018). Regarding the study in general: Mean age, gender distribution, total cell number and subset yield did not differ between patients and healthy donors. Across all samples, 90 million to 130 million sorted cells were examined, and cell number per subset correlated strongly with RNA yield. The study compared TCRB repertoires of sorted circulating CD4+ T cell subsets between recently diagnosed type 1 diabetes patients and matched healthy donors. Regulatory and stem cell-like memory subsets were isolated from only 8 patients and roughly eight healthy donors, whereas naive and central memory subsets came from all 28 donors. The study at large found these results: In all four CD4+ subsets, TCRB CDR3 length was moderately but significantly shorter in type 1 diabetes patients. Sequencing cDNA rather than genomic DNA could over-represent highly expressing activated cells, although activation and CD3 levels did not differ between groups. Only small numbers of individuals were included in the HLA sub-analyses, which left unresolved whether HLA type had any influence on TCRB rearrangement. Fewer insertions and more nucleotide deletions at VDJ recombination sites were observed in patients with type 1 diabetes, implying thymic rearrangement abnormalities. Shorter templates might have been favored by PCR, but patient and control samples were amplified and corrected together, so both groups would have been affected equally by any skew. The naive, central memory and regulatory TCRB repertoires appeared to resemble one another more closely among patients than among healthy donors.

This clone has more than one count but fewer than ten. Its antigen remains unidentified. No per-base quality is available; no much larger clone lies one base away. Additional DNA sequences in this sample encode the identical CDR3. All of the isolated RNA was reverse transcribed with the High Capacity cDNA Reverse Transcription Kit, so expressed TCRB transcripts were sequenced. Deep immunoSEQ sequencing was applied to naive, central memory and regulatory T cell samples, giving an average of approximately 4 million total reads per sample. Sorted cells were lysed in RLT buffer and RNA was extracted with DNase-treated RNeasy Micro or Mini kits, depending on cell number. To prevent cross-contamination, every cell subset was processed on its own, while patient and healthy donor samples were processed together. The immunoSEQ multiplex PCR was used to amplify TCRB sequences from cDNA, generating 87-bp fragments that spanned the CDR3 region. Sequencing of the amplicons was done on the Illumina HiSeq platform. Turning to the authors' computational methods: Synthetic template baselines were used to correct PCR bias computationally, reads within Hamming distance 2 were collapsed together, and singletons that could not be merged were discarded. By aligning reads against IMGT, V, D and J genes, CDR3 length, and insertions or deletions at six rearrangement sites were assigned. Within each subset, clonotype counts were normalized to sorted cell number, after which true diversity and Gini coefficients were computed with the tcR R package. The overlap coefficient, calculated on TCRB nucleotide sequences, was used to quantify repertoire sharing. As a proxy for the pre-selection repertoire, out-of-frame TCRB sequences from naive cells were analyzed. As stored in TCRdb, this immuneACCESS dataset retains in-frame rearrangements with V and J assigned. A fraction of the clones does not appear; measured against another copy, unresolved V genes explain less than half of the discrepancy, and the remainder lacks a known reason. V, J and clone size were drawn from that table, and D and trimming were deduced from the DNA. The sample table shows about 340,000 clones, and approximately 12% are seen once. 0.013% to 0.015% of the sample is held by the ten biggest clonotypes.

From each donor, a single peripheral blood sample of 90 to 150 mL on average was drawn into heparinised tubes. Using a panel that included CD45RO, CCR7, CD25, CD127, CD95 and CD27, naive, central memory, regulatory and stem cell-like memory CD4+ T cells were sorted on a BD FACSAria II. Every sorted population had a purity above 95%. PBMCs were separated immediately by Lymphoprep density gradient centrifugation and were stained directly, without being cultured. So that batch effects would be minimized, each experiment stained and sorted samples in pairs, pairing one healthy donor with one patient. This TCR derives from a woman between 18 and 29 years old with type 1 diabetes. Sequencing used naive CD4+ T cells from blood. Reading the label with the study, this specimen's cell subset or site is: true naive CD4+ T cells.

The CDR3 reads CASSRDRAYEQYF. The nucleotides read TGTGCCAGCAGCAGGGACAGGGCCTACGAGCAGTACTTC. The sequence joins TRBV2 to TRBJ2-7; TRBD1 agrees with 9 junctional bases. The CDR3 sequence holds 13 residues, the cysteine and phenylalanine included. Of all the DNA, just the CDR3 is kept, 39 bases in frame from base 1. CDR1 and CDR2 are drawn from the germline V gene: SNHLY, FYNNEI. Trimmed from V: 6 bases; trimmed from J: 2 bases; junction bases lacking a gene match: 2.